Sequencing of this T cell receptor beta chain was carried out in a study of T-cell reconstitution after alpha-beta-depleted transplantation in children. This clonotype was seen a handful of times. Its antigen is not known. Findings and limits, study-wide: Once a year had passed after transplant, T-cell counts and diversity came mostly from newly produced T cells. Several hundred graft clones that had expanded were reportedly the source of alpha-beta T cells about two months after transplant. Recipient T cells and thymic progenitors that survived were the source of the high TCRbeta diversity seen at day 60 in some patients.

Germline V lookup: CDR1 DFQATT, CDR2 SNEGSKA (reference sequence). The CDR3 extends over 12 amino acids. Trimming took off 3 bases at V and 16 bases at J, with 18 bases between the two ends. A TCRbeta library incorporating unique molecular identifiers was prepared. TCRdb ran MiXCR on the PCR reads and lists one entry per CDR3 protein. The sample yields some 300,000 distinct CDR3 sequences, around 10% seen once. The TCR originated in a boy under two years old with acute myeloid leukemia, due to receive a stem cell transplant. The sample consisted of PBMCs, taken before TCRalphabeta/CD19-depleted stem cell transplant. The rearrangement uses TRBV20-1 and TRBJ1-4, with a weak D call TRBD1 (5 bases). CDR3 region: CSARSGDGSGFF. CDR3 in DNA: TGCAGTGCTAGGTCGGGGGACGGGTCTGGGTTTTTT.